The rows below give T cell receptor beta chains drawn from one sample of a study of tumor and adjacent non-tumor tissue in lung cancer. TCRdb redid the calling of the multiplex PCR reads with MiXCR, one entry per CDR3 protein. The table lists roughly 49,000 distinct CDR3 sequences, about 70% of them singletons. Specimen: distant non-tumor lung tissue. The receptors were gathered from a woman in her sixties with non-small cell lung cancer. Each CDR3 is given with its conserved first and last residue. The order of the fields is J gene, D gene, V gene, clone size, CDR3 DNA, CDR3 protein. D genes are given only for firm matches. Clone size is stated in some rows and not others, as once, few, many or a class when expanded.

TRBJ2-1	-	TRBV4-3	-	TGCGCCAGCAGTCGGAATGGGGAGCAGTTCTTC	CASSRNGEQFF
TRBJ1-2	-	TRBV11-1	-	TGTGCCAGCAGCTCCGACAGGTTCTGTGGCTACATCTTC	CASSSDRFCGYIF
TRBJ2-5	TRBD2	TRBV30	-	TGTGGAACTAGCGGGGAGGAGTACCAAGAGACCCAGCACTTC	CGTSGEEYQETQHF
TRBJ2-7	-	TRBV29-1	-	TGCAGCGTTGGACTGGGCGTGTTACCCTACGAGCAGTACTTC	CSVGLGVLPYEQYF
TRBJ2-7	TRBD2	TRBV5-4	many	TGTGCCAGCAGCTCGCTTAGCGGGAGGTACAACGAGCAGTACTTC	CASSSLSGRYNEQYF
TRBJ1-1	TRBD1	TRBV6-5	-	TGTGCCACCACTTCCGGGACAGAAGCTTCCTTC	CATTSGTEASF
TRBJ2-7	TRBD1	TRBV14	-	TGCGCCAGCGGCCAGGACAGGACCCGGCAGTACTTC	CASGQDRTRQYF
TRBJ1-6	-	TRBV20-1	-	TGCAGTGCTACTAAACAGGGCCGGGGGTCACCCCTCCGATTT	CSATKQGRGSPLRF
TRBJ2-1	TRBD2	TRBV11-1	medium-sized	TGTGCCAGCAGCTTATTTTCCGGGAGGGCCCCCGAGAACAATGAGCAGTTCTTC	CASSLFSGRAPENNEQFF
TRBJ1-2	-	TRBV13	many	TGTGCCAGCAGCTTACTGGCACAGCCTAGCTATGGCTACACCTTC	CASSLLAQPSYGYTF
TRBJ1-1	-	TRBV6-1	-	TGTGCCAGCAATTCCGACAAGGACACTGAAGCTTTCTTT	CASNSDKDTEAFF
TRBJ1-2	TRBD1	TRBV5-1	few	TGCGCCAGCAGCTCCACAGGGGGCGACTATGGCTACACCTTC	CASSSTGGDYGYTF
TRBJ1-5	TRBD1	TRBV6-6	once	TGTGCCAGCAGTGGTCCGGGACAGTGGAGTCAGCCCCAGCATTTC	CASSGPGQWSQPQHF
TRBJ2-7	-	TRBV4-3	-	TGCGCGAGCAACCAAGACTATAGCGGAGATGCCTACGAGCAGTACTTC	CASNQDYSGDAYEQYF
TRBJ1-1	TRBD1	TRBV11-2	-	TGTACCAGCAGATCTAGGGACAGGGGCATGAACACTGAAGCTTTCTTT	CTSRSRDRGMNTEAFF